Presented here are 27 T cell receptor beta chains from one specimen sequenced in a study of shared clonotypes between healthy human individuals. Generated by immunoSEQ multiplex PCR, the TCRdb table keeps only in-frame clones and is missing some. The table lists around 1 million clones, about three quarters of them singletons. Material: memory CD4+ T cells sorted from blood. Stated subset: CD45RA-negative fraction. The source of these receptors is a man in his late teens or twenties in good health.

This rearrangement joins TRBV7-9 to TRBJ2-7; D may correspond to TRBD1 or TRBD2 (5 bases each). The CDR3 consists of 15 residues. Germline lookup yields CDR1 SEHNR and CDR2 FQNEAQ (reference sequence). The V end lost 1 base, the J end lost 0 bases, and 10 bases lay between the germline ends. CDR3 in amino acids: CASSLGGLSSYEQYF. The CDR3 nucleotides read TGTGCCAGCAGCTTAGGGGGGTTAAGCTCCTACGAGCAGTACTTC.

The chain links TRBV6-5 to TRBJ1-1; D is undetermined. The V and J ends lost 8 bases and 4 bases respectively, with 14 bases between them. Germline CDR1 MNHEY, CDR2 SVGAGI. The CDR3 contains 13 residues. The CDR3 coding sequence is TGTGCCAGCGGTCTCCTAGAGAGCACTGAAGCTTTCTTT. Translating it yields CASGLLESTEAFF.

DNA for the CDR3: TGTGCCAGCAGCCCACAAGCGGGAGGCCCGACTAACGAGCAGTACTTC. Translating it yields CASSPQAGGPTNEQYF. V gene TRBV9 combines with J gene TRBJ2-7; 9 bases match TRBD2. V gave up 4 bases and J gave up 5 bases; unmatched junction bases: 13. The CDR3 is 16 residues long. Per the germline V gene, CDR1 is SGDLS and CDR2 is YYNGEE.

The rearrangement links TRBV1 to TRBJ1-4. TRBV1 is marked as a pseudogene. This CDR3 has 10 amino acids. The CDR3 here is CTRGLEKLFF. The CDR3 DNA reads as TGCACCAGGGGACTTGAAAAACTGTTTTTT.

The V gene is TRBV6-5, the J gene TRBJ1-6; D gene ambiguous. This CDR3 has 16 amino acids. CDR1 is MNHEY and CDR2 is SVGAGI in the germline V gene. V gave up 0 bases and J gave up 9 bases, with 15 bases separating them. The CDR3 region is CASSYSVSGLSSPLHF. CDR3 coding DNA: TGTGCCAGCAGTTACTCTGTATCCGGGCTTAGTTCACCCCTCCACTTT.

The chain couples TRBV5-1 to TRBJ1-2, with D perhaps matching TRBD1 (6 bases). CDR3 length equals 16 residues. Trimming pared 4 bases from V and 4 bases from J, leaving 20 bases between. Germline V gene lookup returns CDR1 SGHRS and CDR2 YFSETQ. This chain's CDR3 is CASSTAQSQGRYGYTF. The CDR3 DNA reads TGCGCCAGCAGCACAGCCCAGTCACAGGGCCGCTATGGCTACACCTTC.

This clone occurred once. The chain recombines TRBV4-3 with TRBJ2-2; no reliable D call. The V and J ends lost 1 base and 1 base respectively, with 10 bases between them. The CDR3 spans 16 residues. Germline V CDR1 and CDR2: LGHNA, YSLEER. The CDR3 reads CASSQGFDRNTGELFF. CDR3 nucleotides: TGCGCCAGCAGCCAAGGTTTCGATCGGAACACCGGGGAGCTGTTTTTT.

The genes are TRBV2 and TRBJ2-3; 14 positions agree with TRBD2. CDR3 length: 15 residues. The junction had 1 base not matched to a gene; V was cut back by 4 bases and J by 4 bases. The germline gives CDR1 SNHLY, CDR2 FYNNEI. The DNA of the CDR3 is TGTGCCAGCAGTGGGGGACTAGCGGGAGCAGATACGCAGTATTTT. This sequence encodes CASSGGLAGADTQYF. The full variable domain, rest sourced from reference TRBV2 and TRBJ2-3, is EPEVTQTPSHQVTQMGQEVILRCVPISNHLYFYWYRQILGQKVEFLVSFYNNEISEKSEIFDDQFSVERPDGSNFTLKIRSTKLEDSAMYFCASSGGLAGADTQYFGPGTRLTVL.

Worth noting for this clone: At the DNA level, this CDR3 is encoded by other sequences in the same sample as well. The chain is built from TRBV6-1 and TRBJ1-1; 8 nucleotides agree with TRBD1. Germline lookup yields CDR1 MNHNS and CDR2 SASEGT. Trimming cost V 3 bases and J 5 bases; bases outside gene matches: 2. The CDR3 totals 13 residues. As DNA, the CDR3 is TGTGCCAGCAGTGACAGGGGGCGGACTGAAGCTTTCTTT. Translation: CASSDRGRTEAFF.

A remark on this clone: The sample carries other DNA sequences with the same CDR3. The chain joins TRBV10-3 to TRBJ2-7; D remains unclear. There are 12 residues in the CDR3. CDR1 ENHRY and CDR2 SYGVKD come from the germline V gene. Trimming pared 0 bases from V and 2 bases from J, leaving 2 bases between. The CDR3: CAISESTYEQYF. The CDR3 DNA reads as TGTGCCATCAGTGAGTCTACCTACGAGCAGTACTTC.

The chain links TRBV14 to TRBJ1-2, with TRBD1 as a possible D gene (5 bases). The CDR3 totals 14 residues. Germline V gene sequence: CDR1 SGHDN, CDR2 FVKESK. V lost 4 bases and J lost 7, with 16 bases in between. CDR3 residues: CASSPQVSKGGYTF. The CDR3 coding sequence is TGTGCCAGCAGCCCACAGGTCTCTAAAGGTGGCTACACCTTC.

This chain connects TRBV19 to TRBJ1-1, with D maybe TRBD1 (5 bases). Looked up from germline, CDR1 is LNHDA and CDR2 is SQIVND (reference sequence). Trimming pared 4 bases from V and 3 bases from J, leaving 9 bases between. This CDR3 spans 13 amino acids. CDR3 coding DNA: TGTGCCAGTAGTACGCGGGGGTACACTGAAGCTTTCTTT. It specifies CASSTRGYTEAFF.

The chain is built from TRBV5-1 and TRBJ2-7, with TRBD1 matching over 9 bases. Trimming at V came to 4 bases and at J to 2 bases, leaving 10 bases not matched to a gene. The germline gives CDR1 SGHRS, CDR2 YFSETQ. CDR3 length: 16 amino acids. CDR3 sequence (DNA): TGCGCCAGCAGCCTCGACACCGGGACAGGGACCTACGAGCAGTACTTC. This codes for CASSLDTGTGTYEQYF.

The CDR3 loop reads CASGQDYNQPQHF. The CDR3 region has the DNA TGTGCCAGCGGGCAGGACTACAATCAGCCCCAGCATTTT. This chain connects TRBV2 to TRBJ1-5; D unclear. Per germline, CDR1 SNHLY and CDR2 FYNNEI. CDR3 length: 13 residues. Between the trimmed V and J ends, which lost 8 bases and 3 bases, there was a span of 11 bases.

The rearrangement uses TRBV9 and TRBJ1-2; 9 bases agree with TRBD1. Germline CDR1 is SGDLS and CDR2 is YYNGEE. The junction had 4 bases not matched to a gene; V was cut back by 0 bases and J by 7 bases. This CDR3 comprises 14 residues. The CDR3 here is CASSVGQGVVGYTF. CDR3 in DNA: TGTGCCAGCAGCGTAGGACAGGGGGTGGTTGGCTACACCTTC.

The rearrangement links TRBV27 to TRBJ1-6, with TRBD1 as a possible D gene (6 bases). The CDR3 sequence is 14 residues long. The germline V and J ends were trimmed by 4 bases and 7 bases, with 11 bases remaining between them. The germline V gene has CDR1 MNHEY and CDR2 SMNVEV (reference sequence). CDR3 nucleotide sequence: TGTGCCAGCAGTTCCAAGGGGGGAAATTCACCCCTCCACTTT. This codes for CASSSKGGNSPLHF.

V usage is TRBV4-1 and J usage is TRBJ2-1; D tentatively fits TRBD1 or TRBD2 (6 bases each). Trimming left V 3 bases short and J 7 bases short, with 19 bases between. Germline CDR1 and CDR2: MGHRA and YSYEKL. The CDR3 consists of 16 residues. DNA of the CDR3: TGCGCCAGCAGCCACGTGGGGGGCCTTCAGGAGAATGAGCAGTTCTTC. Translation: CASSHVGGLQENEQFF.

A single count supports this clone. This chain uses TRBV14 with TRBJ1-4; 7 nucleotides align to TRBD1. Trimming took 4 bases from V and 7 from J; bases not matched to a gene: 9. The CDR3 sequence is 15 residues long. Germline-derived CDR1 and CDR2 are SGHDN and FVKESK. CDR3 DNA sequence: TGTGCCAGCAGCCGACCGACAGGGCTCACTGAAAAACTGTTTTTT. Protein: CASSRPTGLTEKLFF. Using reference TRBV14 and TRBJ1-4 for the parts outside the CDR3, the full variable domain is EAGVTQFPSHSVIEKGQTVTLRCDPISGHDNLYWYRRVMGKEIKFLLHFVKESKQDESGMPNNRFLAERTGGTYSTLKVQPAELEDSGVYFCASSRPTGLTEKLFFGSGTQLSVL.

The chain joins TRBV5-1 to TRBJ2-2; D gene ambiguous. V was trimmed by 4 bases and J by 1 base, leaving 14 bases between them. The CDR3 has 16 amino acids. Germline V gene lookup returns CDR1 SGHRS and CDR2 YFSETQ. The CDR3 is CASSPMGTGNTGELFF. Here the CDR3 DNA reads TGCGCCAGCAGCCCCATGGGAACGGGGAACACCGGGGAGCTGTTTTTT.

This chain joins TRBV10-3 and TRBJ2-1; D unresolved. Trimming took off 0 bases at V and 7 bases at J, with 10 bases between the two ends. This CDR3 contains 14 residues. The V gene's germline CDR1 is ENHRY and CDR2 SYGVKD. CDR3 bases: TGTGCCATCAGTGAGTCAGGTGAAGGGAATGAGCAGTTCTTC. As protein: CAISESGEGNEQFF.

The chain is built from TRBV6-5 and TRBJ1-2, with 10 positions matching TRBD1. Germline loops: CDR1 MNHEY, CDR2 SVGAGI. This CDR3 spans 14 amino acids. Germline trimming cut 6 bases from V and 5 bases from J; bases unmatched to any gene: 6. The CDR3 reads CASRRQGAYYGYTF. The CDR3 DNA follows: TGTGCCAGCAGGCGACAGGGGGCTTATTATGGCTACACCTTC.

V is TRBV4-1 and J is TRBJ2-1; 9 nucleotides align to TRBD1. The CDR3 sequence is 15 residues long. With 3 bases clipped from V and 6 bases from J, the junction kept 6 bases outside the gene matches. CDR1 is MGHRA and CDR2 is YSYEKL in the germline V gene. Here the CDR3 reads CASSHPGQGSNEQFF. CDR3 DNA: TGCGCCAGCAGCCACCCGGGACAGGGATCCAATGAGCAGTTCTTC.

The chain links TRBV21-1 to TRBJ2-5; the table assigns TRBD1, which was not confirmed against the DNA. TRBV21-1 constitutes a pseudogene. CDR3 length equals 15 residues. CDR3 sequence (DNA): TGTGCCAGCAGCAGAGGGGACAGGGGACAAGAGACCCAGTACTTC. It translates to CASSRGDRGQETQYF.

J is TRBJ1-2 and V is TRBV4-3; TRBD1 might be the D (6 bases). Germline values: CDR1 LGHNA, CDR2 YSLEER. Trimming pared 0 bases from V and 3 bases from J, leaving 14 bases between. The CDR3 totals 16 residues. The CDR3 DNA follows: TGCGCCAGCAGCCAAGATGGGGGCAGTTCGGACTATGGCTACACCTTC. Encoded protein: CASSQDGGSSDYGYTF.

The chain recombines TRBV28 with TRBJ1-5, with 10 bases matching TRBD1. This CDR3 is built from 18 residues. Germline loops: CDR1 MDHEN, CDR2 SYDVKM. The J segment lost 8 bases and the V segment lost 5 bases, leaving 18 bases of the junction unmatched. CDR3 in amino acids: CASSITGTGVLKQKPQHF. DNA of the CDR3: TGTGCCAGCAGTATCACAGGGACAGGGGTCCTGAAGCAGAAGCCCCAGCATTTT.

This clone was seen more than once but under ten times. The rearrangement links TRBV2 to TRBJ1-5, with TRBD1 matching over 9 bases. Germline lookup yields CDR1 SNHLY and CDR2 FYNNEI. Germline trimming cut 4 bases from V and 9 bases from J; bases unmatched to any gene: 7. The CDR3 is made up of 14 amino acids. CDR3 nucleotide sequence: TGTGCCAGCAGTGCGGACAGGGGAGAAAGGCCCCAGCATTTT. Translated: CASSADRGERPQHF.

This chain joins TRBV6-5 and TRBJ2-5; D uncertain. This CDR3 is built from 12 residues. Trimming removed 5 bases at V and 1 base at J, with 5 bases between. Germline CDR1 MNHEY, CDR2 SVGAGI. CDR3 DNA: TGTGCCAGCAGTCGGGCCCAAGAGACCCAGTACTTC. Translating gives CASSRAQETQYF.